The 26 T cell receptor beta chains in this list originate from one sample, sequenced in a study of patients and donors after allogeneic stem cell transplantation. Using its own MiXCR run on the RT-PCR reads, TCRdb lists one record per CDR3 protein. The sample has approximately 37,000 distinct CDR3 sequences; under 40% are singletons. Input material: blood, either unsorted or a sorted T cell fraction (not recorded which). The origin of the receptors is a human donor who was either an allogeneic HSCT recipient or a stem cell or donor lymphocyte infusion donor (not recorded which). It is not recorded whose cells these are; they may come from a transplant donor.

The chain employs TRBV4-1 and TRBJ2-1, with 8 bases identical to TRBD1. Germline CDR1 and CDR2: MGHRA and YSYEKL. The length of the CDR3 is 15 residues. The J segment lost 3 bases and the V segment lost 5 bases, leaving 6 bases of the junction unmatched. The CDR3 DNA sequence: TGCGCCAGCAGCGCTATACAGGGGGACTACAATGAGCAGTTCTTC. Amino acid sequence: CASSAIQGDYNEQFF.

The chain links TRBV5-1 to TRBJ1-6, with TRBD1 matching 7 bases. Germline V gene lookup returns CDR1 SGHRS and CDR2 YFSETQ. The CDR3 has 14 residues. V lost 0 bases to trimming and J lost 9 bases; unmatched junction nucleotides: 3. The CDR3 bases are TGCGCCAGCAGCTTGGGGGGACAGACTTCACCCCTCCACTTT. This encodes CASSLGGQTSPLHF.

The chain has TRBV7-9 and TRBJ1-5; TRBD1 might be the D (5 bases). The CDR3 is made up of 17 amino acids. Germline V CDR1 and CDR2: SEHNR, FQNEAQ (reference sequence). Trimming removed 1 base at V and 3 bases at J, with 16 bases between. This chain's CDR3 is CASSLDRGHLHNQPQHF. CDR3 DNA sequence: TGTGCCAGCAGCTTAGATCGCGGACATTTGCACAATCAGCCCCAGCATTTT. The complete variable domain, with remaining parts taken from reference TRBV7-9 and TRBJ1-5, reads DTGVSQNPRHKITKRGQNVTFRCDPISEHNRLYWYRQTLGQGPEFLTYFQNEAQLEKSRLLSDRFSAERPKGSFSTLEIQRTEQGDSAMYLCASSLDRGHLHNQPQHFGDGTRLSIL.

The gene calls are TRBV29-1 and TRBJ2-7, with a weak D call TRBD1 (6 bases). The CDR3 has 13 residues. The V gene's germline CDR1 is SQVTM and CDR2 ANQGSEA. CDR3 nucleotide sequence: TGCAGACCCCCGGGACACGGCTTCTACGAGCAGTACTTC. Translated, it gives CRPPGHGFYEQYF.

The chain links TRBV6-6 to TRBJ2-2, with D possibly matching TRBD1 (5 bases). CDR1 is MNHNY and CDR2 is SVGAGI in the germline V gene (reference sequence). This CDR3 is built from 17 residues. The germline V and J ends were trimmed by 2 bases and 6 bases, with 19 bases remaining between them. CDR3 in DNA: TGTGCCAGCAGTTACCCCCGATGGGTAGGGGATCCCGGGGAGCTGTTTTTT. Protein sequence: CASSYPRWVGDPGELFF.

This clonotype was detected only a few times. J is TRBJ1-2 and V is TRBV11-2, with 7 bases aligning to TRBD1. The CDR3 has 16 amino acids. Trimming at V came to 5 bases and at J to 4 bases, leaving 13 bases not matched to a gene. The V gene's germline CDR1 is SGHAT and CDR2 FQNNGV. The CDR3 loop is CASSRPRTGGIYGYTF. In DNA, the CDR3 is TGTGCCAGCAGCCGCCCCCGGACAGGAGGCATCTATGGCTACACCTTC.

This clonotype was observed a handful of times. The V gene is TRBV20-1, the J gene TRBJ1-5, with TRBD1 identical over 9 bases. CDR3 length equals 13 residues. The germline V gene has CDR1 DFQATT and CDR2 SNEGSKA (reference sequence). CDR3 sequence reads: CAEGTGNNQPQHF. The DNA for the CDR3 is TGCGCCGAGGGGACAGGGAACAATCAGCCCCAGCATTTT.

This chain joins TRBV6-6 and TRBJ2-3, with D perhaps matching TRBD1 (5 bases). V shed 6 bases and J shed 9 bases, with 10 bases lying between them. Germline values: CDR1 MNHNY, CDR2 SVGAGI (reference sequence). The CDR3 consists of 11 residues. The CDR3 spells CASRQGSTQYF. The CDR3 nucleotides are TGTGCCAGCAGGCAGGGATCCACGCAGTATTTT.

The V and J genes are TRBV2 and TRBJ1-5, with a weak D call TRBD1 (5 bases). Between the trimmed V and J ends, which lost 4 bases and 7 bases, there was a span of 17 bases. CDR1 and CDR2 (germline): SNHLY, FYNNEI. The length of the CDR3 is 15 residues. The CDR3 sequence: CASSGLAQGSQPQHF. CDR3 sequence (DNA): TGTGCCAGCAGTGGGCTGGCTCAGGGTTCCCAGCCCCAGCATTTT. Variable domain in full (rest from reference TRBV2 and TRBJ1-5): EPEVTQTPSHQVTQMGQEVILRCVPISNHLYFYWYRQILGQKVEFLVSFYNNEISEKSEIFDDQFSVERPDGSNFTLKIRSTKLEDSAMYFCASSGLAQGSQPQHFGDGTRLSIL.

V is TRBV20-1 and J is TRBJ1-2; D is uncertain. The CDR3 is 13 residues long. V lost 6 bases and J lost 0, with 11 bases in between. The germline V gene has CDR1 DFQATT and CDR2 SNEGSKA (reference sequence). The CDR3 region is CSASLGANYGYTF. In nucleotides, the CDR3 is TGCAGTGCCTCCCTTGGGGCTAACTATGGCTACACCTTC.

The chain joins TRBV2 to TRBJ2-4; no clear D. V lost 4 bases, J lost 1 base, and 11 bases lay in between. From germline, CDR1 is SNHLY and CDR2 FYNNEI. The CDR3 covers 15 residues. CDR3 coding DNA: TGTGCCAGCAGTGCAAACGGATGGGCCAAAAACATTCAGTACTTC. The encoded protein is CASSANGWAKNIQYF. The full variable domain, in which reference TRBV2 and TRBJ2-4 provide the parts outside the CDR3, is EPEVTQTPSHQVTQMGQEVILRCVPISNHLYFYWYRQILGQKVEFLVSFYNNEISEKSEIFDDQFSVERPDGSNFTLKIRSTKLEDSAMYFCASSANGWAKNIQYFGAGTRLSVL.

V usage is TRBV7-6 and J usage is TRBJ1-6, with 10 bases matching TRBD1. This CDR3 spans 20 amino acids. After removal of 1 base from V and 0 bases from J, the junction contained 9 bases not matched to a gene. Looked up from germline, CDR1 is SGHVS and CDR2 is FNYEAQ. The CDR3 region is CASSLVSGTGETSYNSPLHF. CDR3 coding DNA: TGTGCCAGCAGCTTAGTTTCCGGGACAGGGGAGACCTCCTATAATTCACCCCTCCACTTT. Drawing the rest from reference TRBV7-6 and TRBJ1-6, the complete variable domain is GAGVSQSPRYKVTKRGQDVALRCDPISGHVSLYWYRQALGQGPEFLTYFNYEAQQDKSGLPNDRFSAERPEGSISTLTIQRTEQRDSAMYRCASSLVSGTGETSYNSPLHFGNGTRLTVT.

The table lists this clonotype with a count of one. The J gene is TRBJ2-1, the V gene TRBV20-1, with TRBD2 matching over 13 bases. CDR1 and CDR2 (germline): DFQATT, SNEGSKA (reference sequence). The CDR3 is made up of 13 amino acids. The V segment lost 7 bases and the J segment 7 bases; nucleotides outside the gene matches: 4. CDR3 region: CSEKTSGRNEQFF. The CDR3 DNA follows: TGCAGTGAGAAGACTAGCGGGAGGAATGAGCAGTTCTTC.

This clonotype was observed a few times. The chain carries TRBV12-3 or TRBV12-4 and TRBJ1-2; a weak D match, TRBD1 (6 bases). This CDR3 is built from 15 residues. The V gene lost 2 bases and the J gene lost 4 bases, with 14 bases spanning the gap. CDR3 in DNA: TGTGCCAGCAGTTTACTCCCGGGACACAGCTATGGCTACACCTTC. It codes for CASSLLPGHSYGYTF.

This clonotype was counted a few times. V gene TRBV27 combines with J gene TRBJ1-4; D is unclear. V lost 3 bases, J lost 8 bases, and 13 bases lay in between. CDR1 is MNHEY and CDR2 is SMNVEV in the germline V gene (reference sequence). CDR3 length: 14 residues. The CDR3 sequence is CASSLQPRREKLFF. The CDR3 bases are TGTGCCAGCAGTTTGCAGCCCCGGAGGGAAAAACTGTTTTTT.

This chain connects TRBV12-3 or TRBV12-4 to TRBJ2-2; no definite D call. V lost 3 bases, J lost 7 bases, and 9 bases lay in between. The CDR3 is 13 residues long. The CDR3 coding sequence is TGTGCCAGCAGTTTCTCAGGTCTCGGGGAGCTGTTTTTT. Its protein product is CASSFSGLGELFF.

J is TRBJ1-1 and V is TRBV4-3, with D unresolved. The V end was cut by 2 bases, the J end by 4 bases, with 14 bases between. Per germline, CDR1 LGHNA and CDR2 YSLEER. This CDR3 has 15 residues. CDR3 protein: CASSQRERSSTEAFF. The DNA for the CDR3 is TGCGCCAGCAGCCAACGGGAGAGATCGTCCACTGAAGCTTTCTTT.

This clonotype was detected many times. The gene calls are TRBV11-2 and TRBJ1-2, with D unclear. Germline values: CDR1 SGHAT, CDR2 FQNNGV. Trimming took off 6 bases at V and 2 bases at J, with 13 bases between the two ends. The CDR3 contains 14 residues. Here the CDR3 DNA reads TGTGCCAGCAGGCCAATCCTATTAAACTATGGCTACACCTTC. This encodes CASRPILLNYGYTF. Using reference TRBV11-2 and TRBJ1-2 for the parts outside the CDR3, the full variable domain is EAGVAQSPRYKIIEKRQSVAFWCNPISGHATLYWYQQILGQGPKLLIQFQNNGVVDDSQLPKDRFSAERLKGVDSTLKIQPAKLEDSAVYLCASRPILLNYGYTFGSGTRLTVV.

The chain combines TRBV27 with TRBJ2-5; perhaps D is TRBD1 or TRBD2 (5 bases each). The CDR3 runs to 15 residues. V lost 3 bases, J lost 4 bases, and 15 bases lay in between. Germline loops: CDR1 MNHEY, CDR2 SMNVEV (reference sequence). CDR3 sequence (DNA): TGTGCCAGCAGTTTCCCAGGGACGAGAGGAGAGACCCAGTACTTC. This sequence encodes CASSFPGTRGETQYF.

This clonotype was detected ten times or more. The genes are TRBV7-9 and TRBJ1-2, with 7 bases matching TRBD1. This CDR3 is 13 amino acids long. The trim removed 0 bases at V and 8 bases at J, leaving 3 bases unmatched. Germline V gene data show CDR1 as SEHNR and CDR2 as FQNEAQ (reference sequence). CDR3 coding DNA: TGTGCCAGCAGCTTAGCAGGGGGCGGCGGCTACACCTTC. It encodes CASSLAGGGGYTF.

This clonotype has a single count. The gene calls are TRBV12-3 or TRBV12-4 and TRBJ2-1; D perhaps matches TRBD2 (5 bases). The ends were cut back, 3 bases at V and 10 bases at J, with 10 bases in the middle. CDR3 size: 12 residues. CDR3 sequence (DNA): TGTGCCAGCAGTTTTCCGGGAACCGAGCAGTTCTTC. This gives the protein CASSFPGTEQFF.

This clonotype appeared a few times. The V and J genes are TRBV6-5 and TRBJ1-3; D unclear. The CDR3 spans 13 residues. Germline CDR1 is MNHEY and CDR2 is SVGAGI. Trimming pared 2 bases from V and 4 bases from J, leaving 6 bases between. Here the CDR3 reads CASSYMWGNTIYF. CDR3 sequence (DNA): TGTGCCAGCAGTTACATGTGGGGAAACACCATATATTTT.

The V gene is TRBV2, the J gene TRBJ2-2, with 9 bases lining up with TRBD2. Losses at the gene ends were 5 bases for V and 6 bases for J; bases not matched to a gene: 4. There are 14 residues in the CDR3. Germline CDR1 SNHLY, CDR2 FYNNEI. The CDR3 DNA reads as TGTGCCAGCAGTCGTAGCGGGAGATCCGGGGAGCTGTTTTTT. It encodes CASSRSGRSGELFF.

This clonotype was counted many times. The genes are TRBV20-1 and TRBJ1-2; D is unresolved. There are 12 residues in the CDR3. CDR1 and CDR2 (germline): DFQATT, SNEGSKA (reference sequence). The V and J ends lost 1 base and 9 bases respectively, with 12 bases between them. CDR3 sequence: CSARVAEPRYTF. CDR3 bases: TGCAGTGCTAGAGTGGCAGAACCACGCTACACCTTC.

This clonotype was counted only a few times. V is TRBV6-2 or TRBV6-3 and J is TRBJ2-3; a weak D match, TRBD1 (5 bases). V gave up 2 bases and J gave up 0 bases, with 9 bases separating them. CDR1 and CDR2 (germline): MNHEY, SVGEGT. CDR3 size: 15 residues. The CDR3 nucleotides read TGTGCCAGCAGTTACGGGGCTTCTAGCACAGATACGCAGTATTTT. It yields the protein CASSYGASSTDTQYF.

The rearrangement joins TRBV11-1 to TRBJ2-1, with a weak D call TRBD1 (5 bases). The CDR3 contains 16 residues. Trimming shortened V by 1 base and J by 2 bases, and 12 bases separated the two germline ends. Germline assignment: CDR1 SGHAT and CDR2 FQDESV (reference sequence). CDR3 bases: TGTGCCAGCAGCTTAGGGGTAGGACACCCCTACAATGAGCAGTTCTTC. Its translation is CASSLGVGHPYNEQFF.